This TCR beta chain emerged from a study of CXCR3-negative and CXCR3-positive naive CD8 T cells. Findings and limits, study-wide: When CXCR3-positive naive cells were set against CXCR3-negative naive cells, the former had more hydrophobic TRB CDR3s. Naive cells used TRBV-TRBJ genes in much the same way whether CXCR3-negative or CXCR3-positive; memory cells did not.

Germline-derived CDR1 and CDR2 are SEHNR and FQNEAQ (reference sequence). The CDR3 spans 15 residues. For this clonotype: The antigen is unknown.

UMI-labeled 5' RACE yielded the TRB cDNA libraries. TCRdb reanalyzed the 5' RACE reads and collapses them to one entry per CDR3 protein, without DNA. The listing contains 65,000 to 90,000 distinct CDR3 sequences. This TCR derives from a human donor in good health. Some clones in this sample may be carry-over from other donors' samples. Sequencing was carried out using naive CXCR3+ CD8+ T cells from blood. Subset meaning: CD45RO-CCR7+CD27+CD95- naive CD8+ T cells expressing CXCR3 (TNR3+). This chain joins TRBV7-9 and TRBJ1-5. The CDR3 spells CASSSTAVPNQPQHF.